Following are 24 T cell receptor beta chains from one sample sequenced in a study of shared clonotypes between healthy human individuals. Clones were read by immunoSEQ multiplex PCR, and TCRdb kept only the in-frame ones, dropping some. The table includes 2,500,000 or so clones, approximately 92% detected once. What was sequenced was naive CD4+ T cells sorted from blood. Subset in this sample: CD45RA+ positively selected. The receptors originated from a man aged 18 to 35 in good health.

This clone occurred a few times. CDR3: CSGARNTEAFF. The CDR3, as DNA: TGCAGCGGAGCCAGGAACACTGAAGCTTTCTTT. The chain uses TRBV29-1 and TRBJ1-1; D unresolved. The germline V gene has CDR1 SQVTM and CDR2 ANQGSEA. V was cut by 7 bases and J by 1 base, with 7 bases left in between. The CDR3 runs to 11 residues.

The V call is TRBV10-1, the J call TRBJ2-7, with TRBD2 matching over 10 bases. The CDR3 consists of 17 residues. CDR1 and CDR2 (germline): WNHNN, SYGVQD (reference sequence). V was pared by 2 bases and J by 0 bases, with 7 bases of the junction left unmatched. The DNA for the CDR3 is TGCGCCAGCAGTGAGAAAGCGGGAGGGGGTCTCTCCTACGAGCAGTACTTC. Amino acid sequence: CASSEKAGGGLSYEQYF.

The CDR3 DNA follows: TGTGCCATCAGTGAGTCAGTCCTCGAAGAGACCCAGTACTTC. Encoded protein: CAISESVLEETQYF. This chain uses TRBV10-3 with TRBJ2-5; D ambiguous. Trimming pared 0 bases from V and 3 bases from J, leaving 8 bases between. Germline loops: CDR1 ENHRY, CDR2 SYGVKD. The CDR3 has 14 residues.

This chain joins TRBV7-3 and TRBJ2-1; 8 bases align to TRBD1. There are 16 residues in the CDR3. V dropped 2 bases and J dropped 6; count of bases not matched to a gene: 9. CDR1 is SGHTA and CDR2 is FQGTGA in the germline V gene. The CDR3 spells CASSLGQGGTRNEQFF. The CDR3 region has the DNA TGTGCCAGCAGCTTAGGACAGGGAGGAACTCGCAATGAGCAGTTCTTC.

The chain carries TRBV18 and TRBJ2-1; the match to TRBD1 covers 7 bases. Losses at the gene ends were 5 bases for V and 4 bases for J; bases not matched to a gene: 8. CDR3 length: 15 residues. The germline V gene has CDR1 KGHSH and CDR2 LQKENI. The CDR3 sequence: CASSEGTVPYNEQFF. The CDR3 DNA is TGTGCCAGCTCAGAAGGGACAGTGCCTTACAATGAGCAGTTCTTC.

This chain links TRBV25-1 with TRBJ2-5; 9 positions agree with TRBD2. Losses at the gene ends were 1 base for V and 4 bases for J; bases not matched to a gene: 13. Per germline, CDR1 MGHDK and CDR2 SYGVNS. The CDR3 runs to 18 residues. In DNA form, the CDR3 reads TGTGCCAGCAGTGAATTCTCCCGGAGCGGGGGGCGGGGAGAGACCCAGTACTTC. It is translated as CASSEFSRSGGRGETQYF. Filled out from reference TRBV25-1 and TRBJ2-5, the complete variable domain reads EADIYQTPRYLVIGTGKKITLECSQTMGHDKMYWYQQDPGMELHLIHYSYGVNSTEKGDLSSESTVSRIRTEHFPLTLESARPSHTSQYLCASSEFSRSGGRGETQYFGPGTRLLVL.

The chain is built from TRBV28 and TRBJ1-5; D not resolved. Germline V gene lookup returns CDR1 MDHEN and CDR2 SYDVKM. The ends were cut back, 5 bases at V and 0 bases at J, with 8 bases in the middle. This CDR3 comprises 14 residues. CDR3 sequence: CASSGDYSNQPQHF. The CDR3 coding sequence is TGTGCCAGCAGTGGAGATTATAGCAATCAGCCCCAGCATTTT.

The chain joins TRBV27 to TRBJ2-1; TRBD2 matches 7 bases. This CDR3 spans 16 amino acids. V lost 3 bases, J lost 2 bases, and 7 bases stayed unmatched. CDR1 is MNHEY and CDR2 is SMNVEV in the germline V gene (reference sequence). In DNA form, the CDR3 reads TGTGCCAGCAGTTTCTACGCGGGAGACCCCTACAATGAGCAGTTCTTC. It encodes CASSFYAGDPYNEQFF.

CDR3 region: CAISERLAGDEQFF. CDR3 DNA sequence: TGTGCCATCAGTGAGCGCCTAGCGGGCGATGAGCAGTTCTTC. The chain combines TRBV10-3 with TRBJ2-1; TRBD2 matches at 8 bases. The CDR3 spans 14 residues. With V trimmed by 2 bases and J by 8 bases, 5 bases remained unmatched. Germline-derived CDR1 and CDR2 are ENHRY and SYGVKD.

This rearrangement joins TRBV5-4 to TRBJ2-5, with D hard to call. Germline assignment: CDR1 SGHNT and CDR2 YYREEE (reference sequence). V was pared by 0 bases and J by 6 bases, with 12 bases between. This CDR3 spans 14 amino acids. This chain's CDR3 is CASSLADGPQTQYF. DNA for the CDR3: TGTGCCAGCAGCTTGGCCGACGGCCCGCAGACCCAGTACTTC.

This chain joins TRBV10-3 and TRBJ1-2, with D maybe TRBD1 (5 bases). This CDR3 contains 15 residues. Trimming took off 0 bases at V and 4 bases at J, with 12 bases between the two ends. Germline V gene lookup returns CDR1 ENHRY and CDR2 SYGVKD. CDR3: CAISESTGLFYGYTF. The CDR3 nucleotides are TGTGCCATCAGTGAGTCCACAGGACTTTTCTATGGCTACACCTTC.

The J gene is TRBJ1-1, the V gene TRBV28; maybe TRBD1 (6 bases). The CDR3 runs 14 residues. Germline loops: CDR1 MDHEN, CDR2 SYDVKM. V gave up 3 bases and J gave up 2 bases, with 10 bases separating them. In DNA, the CDR3 is TGTGCCAGCAGTTTGGCAGGGGTAAACACTGAAGCTTTCTTT. It specifies CASSLAGVNTEAFF. Combining the CDR3 with reference TRBV28 and TRBJ1-1 gives the whole variable domain DVKVTQSSRYLVKRTGEKVFLECVQDMDHENMFWYRQDPGLGLRLIYFSYDVKMKEKGDIPEGYSVSREKKERFSLILESASTNQTSMYLCASSLAGVNTEAFFGQGTRLTVV.

This chain joins TRBV28 and TRBJ2-5; 8 nucleotides line up with TRBD1. Trimming took 1 base from V and 5 from J; bases not matched to a gene: 9. This CDR3 contains 16 residues. Germline CDR1 MDHEN, CDR2 SYDVKM. DNA of the CDR3: TGTGCCAGCAGTTTATCAGGACAGGGCGGAGTGGAGACCCAGTACTTC. Amino acid sequence: CASSLSGQGGVETQYF.

The V call is TRBV25-1, the J call TRBJ1-1; D is uncertain. Germline V gene data show CDR1 as MGHDK and CDR2 as SYGVNS. The length of the CDR3 is 12 residues. V lost 6 bases and J 8 bases, leaving 13 bases between the germline ends. This chain's CDR3 is CASSGPTSEAFF. The CDR3 nucleotides read TGTGCCAGCAGCGGACCGACCTCGGAAGCTTTCTTT.

The V call is TRBV6-5, the J call TRBJ2-1; D remains ambiguous. The V and J ends lost 8 bases and 8 bases respectively, with 16 bases between them. CDR1 MNHEY and CDR2 SVGAGI come from the germline V gene. The CDR3 has 13 amino acids. The CDR3 spells CASGVRVQYEQFF. The CDR3 DNA is TGTGCCAGCGGGGTCCGGGTCCAGTATGAGCAGTTCTTC.

The sample holds one count of this clone. The CDR3 nucleotides read TGTGCCAGCAGCCCCGAGAGAACGCAGTATTTT. Its translation: CASSPERTQYF. The V gene is TRBV7-2, the J gene TRBJ2-3, with D uncertain. CDR1 is SGHTA and CDR2 is FQGNSA in the germline V gene. Trimming removed 5 bases from V and 9 bases from J, with 9 bases in between. This CDR3 comprises 11 residues.

The V gene is TRBV19, the J gene TRBJ2-7; D is unresolved. CDR1 is LNHDA, CDR2 SQIVND, per germline (reference sequence). This CDR3 is 14 amino acids long. V lost 4 bases and J 2 bases, leaving 12 bases between the germline ends. CDR3 sequence: CASSTEPGPYEQYF. CDR3 DNA sequence: TGTGCCAGTAGTACGGAACCTGGGCCCTACGAGCAGTACTTC.

J is TRBJ2-1 and V is TRBV18; 7 nucleotides agree with TRBD2. The CDR3 loop spans 14 amino acids. Losses at the gene ends were 5 bases for V and 2 bases for J; bases not matched to a gene: 3. Germline CDR1 is KGHSH and CDR2 is LQKENI. CDR3 DNA sequence: TGTGCCAGCTCAGGGCTAGCGGCCTACAATGAGCAGTTCTTC. Translation: CASSGLAAYNEQFF.

The chain recombines TRBV7-9 with TRBJ1-2; D is possibly TRBD1 (6 bases). Germline V lookup: CDR1 SEHNR, CDR2 FQNEAQ (reference sequence). The CDR3 contains 18 residues. Trimming took 1 base from V and 4 from J, leaving 22 bases between them. This CDR3 is CASSLGTGPGSKSYGYTF. The CDR3 DNA sequence: TGTGCCAGCAGCTTAGGCACAGGGCCGGGGTCCAAAAGCTATGGCTACACCTTC.

The chain recombines TRBV28 with TRBJ2-7; 8 bases match TRBD1. V trimming: 4 bases; J trimming: 3 bases; junction bases outside the gene matches: 11. The CDR3 length is 16 residues. Germline assignment: CDR1 MDHEN and CDR2 SYDVKM. CDR3 DNA: TGTGCCAGCAGTTCTCCCGGGACAGGAGGCCGCTACGAGCAGTACTTC. This gives the protein CASSSPGTGGRYEQYF.

The rearrangement uses TRBV18 and TRBJ1-5; 8 nucleotides align to TRBD1. This CDR3 region has 16 residues. Germline V CDR1 and CDR2: KGHSH, LQKENI. V shed 3 bases and J 3 bases; nucleotides not matched to a gene: 7. The CDR3 coding sequence is TGTGCCAGCTCACCCTCGACAGGGGCGGTCAATCAGCCCCAGCATTTT. It is translated as CASSPSTGAVNQPQHF.

V gene TRBV7-9 combines with J gene TRBJ1-5; D is uncertain. This CDR3 has 13 amino acids. Germline CDR1 and CDR2: SEHNR and FQNEAQ (reference sequence). V shed 1 base and J shed 5 bases, with 6 bases lying between them. CDR3 DNA: TGTGCCAGCAGCTTAGGCACCGATCAGCCCCAGCATTTT. Its protein product is CASSLGTDQPQHF. The full variable domain, in which reference TRBV7-9 and TRBJ1-5 provide the parts outside the CDR3, is DTGVSQNPRHKITKRGQNVTFRCDPISEHNRLYWYRQTLGQGPEFLTYFQNEAQLEKSRLLSDRFSAERPKGSFSTLEIQRTEQGDSAMYLCASSLGTDQPQHFGDGTRLSIL.

The chain couples TRBV9 to TRBJ2-5, with TRBD2 matching 8 bases. Losses at the gene ends were 1 base for V and 2 bases for J; bases not matched to a gene: 13. The germline gives CDR1 SGDLS, CDR2 YYNGEE. CDR3 length: 18 amino acids. CDR3 loop: CASSVQLAGLSGQETQYF. CDR3 bases: TGTGCCAGCAGCGTACAGCTAGCGGGCCTTTCAGGGCAAGAGACCCAGTACTTC.

The chain carries TRBV12-2 and TRBJ2-7; the table calls TRBD2, which could not be checked here. TRBV12-2 is designated a pseudogene. The CDR3 sequence is 14 residues long. CDR3 sequence: CASLRPPGCYEQYF. CDR3 in DNA: TGTGCAAGTCTTCGTCCGCCCGGGTGCTACGAGCAGTACTTC.